These 22 T cell receptor beta chains share one sample of origin, sequenced in a study of naive and memory T cell subsets. Study-level findings and limits: Possibly reflecting memory cells re-expressing CD45RA, a few larger clonotypes occurred in naive repertoires, especially CD8.

An equimolar mix of two oligonucleotides served as the beta constant-region primer for TRBC1 and TRBC2. The ligated cDNA underwent four PCR rounds using SP2 and nested alpha and beta constant-region primers. TCRdb reprocessed the UMI-ligation and nested PCR reads with MiXCR, giving one entry per CDR3 protein. The table lists roughly 100,000 distinct CDR3 sequences, around 10% of them singletons, with more than 0.11% in the top ten. Their cognate antigens are unknown. Sequencing was carried out using naive CD4+ T cells from blood. The origin of the receptors is a human donor in good health.

V gene TRBV28 combines with J gene TRBJ1-3; a possible D gene is TRBD1 (5 bases). The CDR3 is made up of 14 amino acids. Looked up from germline, CDR1 is MDHEN and CDR2 is SYDVKM. Trimming removed 7 bases from V and 4 bases from J, with 14 bases in between. The CDR3 region is CASNVRGTGNTIYF. Here the CDR3 DNA reads TGTGCCAGCAACGTAAGAGGGACCGGAAACACCATATATTTT. The complete variable domain, with remaining parts taken from reference TRBV28 and TRBJ1-3, reads DVKVTQSSRYLVKRTGEKVFLECVQDMDHENMFWYRQDPGLGLRLIYFSYDVKMKEKGDIPEGYSVSREKKERFSLILESASTNQTSMYLCASNVRGTGNTIYFGEGSWLTVV.

The J gene is TRBJ2-7, the V gene TRBV5-1; tentative D call: TRBD1 (7 bases). V gave up 3 bases and J gave up 2 bases, with 12 bases separating them. CDR1 SGHRS and CDR2 YFSETQ come from the germline V gene. The CDR3 contains 14 residues. The CDR3 spells CASSSAGTAYEQYF. For the CDR3, the DNA is TGCGCCAGCAGCTCGGCGGGGACAGCCTACGAGCAGTACTTC.

The genes are TRBV15 and TRBJ2-7; unclear D gene. V was cut by 0 bases and J by 3 bases, with 6 bases left in between. Germline V CDR1 and CDR2: LNHNV, YYDKDF (reference sequence). The CDR3 consists of 13 residues. CDR3 in amino acids: CATSREHSYEQYF. The CDR3 DNA is TGTGCCACCAGCAGAGAGCACAGCTACGAGCAGTACTTC.

This clonotype has just a few counts. The chain uses TRBV5-4 and TRBJ1-1; unclear D gene. Germline-derived CDR1 and CDR2 are SGHNT and YYREEE (reference sequence). The CDR3 runs 13 residues. V shed 9 bases and J shed 1 base, with 13 bases lying between them. CDR3 region: CAIRSSPNTEAFF. In nucleotides, the CDR3 is TGTGCCATCAGATCCAGTCCGAACACTGAAGCTTTCTTT. Drawing the rest from reference TRBV5-4 and TRBJ1-1, the complete variable domain is ETGVTQSPTHLIKTRGQQVTLRCSSQSGHNTVSWYQQALGQGPQFIFQYYREEENGRGNFPPRFSGLQFPNYSSELNVNALELDDSALYLCAIRSSPNTEAFFGQGTRLTVV.

In its sample, this clonotype was seen a few times. V is TRBV20-1 and J is TRBJ2-3; D is possibly TRBD2 (5 bases). Trimming stripped 6 bases from V and 5 bases from J, with 15 bases between. From germline, CDR1 is DFQATT and CDR2 SNEGSKA (reference sequence). The CDR3 length is 13 residues. CDR3 coding DNA: TGCAGTGCCTACGGAGGAAGGGAAGATACGCAGTATTTT. This translates into CSAYGGREDTQYF.

This clonotype has at least ten counts. The rearrangement uses TRBV6-1 and TRBJ1-3, with D perhaps matching TRBD1 (6 bases). V was shortened by 8 bases and J by 2 bases, with 16 bases between the two germline ends. Per germline, CDR1 MNHNS and CDR2 SASEGT. CDR3 length: 15 residues. The CDR3: CASSQQGTTGNTIYF. The DNA for the CDR3 is TGTGCCAGCTCTCAACAGGGTACGACTGGAAACACCATATATTTT.

A few counts support this clonotype. The V call is TRBV18, the J call TRBJ2-1, with 7 bases that match TRBD1. CDR1 is KGHSH, CDR2 LQKENI, per germline. The CDR3 totals 17 residues. V lost 4 bases to trimming and J lost 2 bases; unmatched junction nucleotides: 11. The CDR3 region has the DNA TGTGCCAGCTCACTAAAAGCCGGGACAGTGACCTACAATGAGCAGTTCTTC. It yields the protein CASSLKAGTVTYNEQFF. Together with reference TRBV18 and TRBJ2-1, the CDR3 gives the full variable domain: NAGVMQNPRHLVRRRGQEARLRCSPMKGHSHVYWYRQLPEEGLKFMVYLQKENIIDESGMPKERFSAEFPKEGPSILRIQQVVRGDSAAYFCASSLKAGTVTYNEQFFGPGTRLTVL.

The V call is TRBV20-1, the J call TRBJ2-3; D perhaps matches TRBD2 (6 bases). The germline V and J ends were trimmed by 6 bases and 0 bases, with 10 bases remaining between them. Germline loops: CDR1 DFQATT, CDR2 SNEGSKA (reference sequence). This CDR3 has 13 residues. The CDR3 reads CSAGRGSTDTQYF. DNA of the CDR3: TGCAGTGCCGGGCGGGGAAGCACAGATACGCAGTATTTT.

This clonotype appeared many times. The chain carries TRBV15 and TRBJ1-4; TRBD1 aligns across 10 bases. With V trimmed by 1 base and J by 6 bases, 5 bases remained unmatched. Germline values: CDR1 LNHNV, CDR2 YYDKDF (reference sequence). The CDR3 runs 16 residues. The CDR3, as DNA: TGTGCCACCAGCAGAGGTTCGACAGGGGGCCATGAAAAACTGTTTTTT. Encoded protein: CATSRGSTGGHEKLFF.

Only a few counts were recorded for this clonotype. The chain carries TRBV5-8 and TRBJ2-1; 8 nucleotides agree with TRBD2. From germline, CDR1 is SGHTS and CDR2 YDEGEE. Trimming at V came to 4 bases and at J to 9 bases, leaving 12 bases not matched to a gene. The CDR3 is 15 amino acids. This chain's CDR3 is CASSRTGGRRSEQFF. CDR3 nucleotides: TGTGCCAGCAGCCGGACGGGGGGGCGGCGAAGTGAGCAGTTCTTC.

V and J are TRBV6-6 and TRBJ2-1; TRBD2 is a possible D gene (5 bases). Germline CDR1 reads MNHNY; CDR2 reads SVGAGI (reference sequence). The germline V and J ends were trimmed by 5 bases and 5 bases, with 10 bases remaining between them. CDR3 length: 13 amino acids. Written as DNA, the CDR3 is TGTGCCAGCAGTGAGGGCGCCCACAATGAGCAGTTCTTC. This gives the protein CASSEGAHNEQFF.

This clonotype has a handful of counts. This chain joins TRBV7-2 and TRBJ1-6, with a possible D match to TRBD1 (6 bases). Germline V gene lookup returns CDR1 SGHTA and CDR2 FQGNSA. V was trimmed by 1 base and J by 9 bases, leaving 13 bases between them. CDR3 length: 15 amino acids. This CDR3 is CASSLERGRGSPLHF. As DNA, the CDR3 is TGTGCCAGCAGCTTAGAGCGGGGGCGCGGTTCACCCCTCCACTTT.

In its sample, this clonotype was seen many times. This chain joins TRBV18 and TRBJ1-1, with no clear D. Germline lookup yields CDR1 KGHSH and CDR2 LQKENI. V gave up 6 bases and J gave up 3 bases, with 11 bases separating them. This CDR3 contains 13 residues. DNA for the CDR3: TGTGCCAGCTCTCTTAGTGTGGACACTGAAGCTTTCTTT. Protein sequence: CASSLSVDTEAFF.

This clonotype has a handful of counts. The gene calls are TRBV6-2 or TRBV6-3 and TRBJ1-5; 9 bases line up with TRBD1. CDR3 length: 15 residues. CDR1 and CDR2 from the germline V gene are MNHEY and SVGEGT. Trimming at V came to 2 bases and at J to 6 bases, leaving 5 bases not matched to a gene. The CDR3 DNA sequence: TGTGCCAGCAGTTACGGAACAGGGGGCCGTCAGCCCCAGCATTTT. It encodes CASSYGTGGRQPQHF.

In this sample, this clonotype turned up many times. The V and J genes are TRBV19 and TRBJ2-5; the D gene is possibly TRBD1 (5 bases). Germline lookup yields CDR1 LNHDA and CDR2 SQIVND (reference sequence). V lost 5 bases, J lost 2 bases, and 18 bases lay in between. The CDR3 extends over 16 amino acids. CDR3 sequence: CASSVVAGLTQETQYF. As DNA, the CDR3 is TGTGCCAGTAGTGTCGTCGCAGGGCTTACACAAGAGACCCAGTACTTC.

V usage is TRBV20-1 and J usage is TRBJ2-7; perhaps TRBD1 as D (5 bases). The ends were cut back, 0 bases at V and 2 bases at J, with 11 bases in the middle. The CDR3 runs to 14 residues. Germline values: CDR1 DFQATT, CDR2 SNEGSKA (reference sequence). DNA for the CDR3: TGCAGTGCTAGAGAGGGGCAAGGCGCCTACGAGCAGTACTTC. Its protein is CSAREGQGAYEQYF.

This clonotype was seen repeatedly, ten times or more. The genes are TRBV5-8 and TRBJ2-7; unclear D gene. CDR3 length equals 10 residues. The ends were cut back, 2 bases at V and 3 bases at J, with 0 bases in the middle. Germline lookup yields CDR1 SGHTS and CDR2 YDEGEE. CDR3 residues: CASSFYEQYF. DNA for the CDR3: TGTGCCAGCAGCTTCTACGAGCAGTACTTC.

This clonotype came up a few times. The V and J genes are TRBV3-1 and TRBJ2-7; D not certain. Germline V gene sequence: CDR1 LGHDT, CDR2 YNNKEL (reference sequence). This CDR3 region has 14 residues. V lost 0 bases and J 1 base, leaving 7 bases between the germline ends. CDR3 amino acids: CASSQEPKSYEQYF. In DNA form, the CDR3 reads TGTGCCAGCAGCCAAGAGCCGAAGTCCTACGAGCAGTACTTC.

This clonotype was seen many times. The rearrangement uses TRBV7-9 and TRBJ2-4; D is undetermined. V was trimmed by 3 bases and J by 6 bases, leaving 15 bases between them. CDR1 is SEHNR, CDR2 FQNEAQ, per germline (reference sequence). CDR3 length: 15 amino acids. CDR3 residues: CASSLVGVAANIQYF. For the CDR3, the DNA is TGTGCCAGCAGCTTGGTGGGCGTGGCGGCAAACATTCAGTACTTC.

As concerns this clonotype: Just one base apart from a much larger clone, this may be a read error. V usage is TRBV5-1 and J usage is TRBJ2-3, with unresolved D. CDR3 length equals 12 residues. Germline CDR1 is SGHRS and CDR2 is YFSETQ. CDR3 sequence (DNA): TGCGCCAGCAGCTTGACCACAAATACGCAGTATTTT. Translating it yields CASSLTTNTQYF.

This chain links TRBV5-4 with TRBJ2-7; D might be TRBD1 (6 bases). V was pared by 3 bases and J by 5 bases, with 12 bases between. From germline, CDR1 is SGHNT and CDR2 YYREEE (reference sequence). The CDR3 runs to 13 residues. The CDR3 DNA sequence: TGTGCCAGCAGCTCTACAGGGTTGAACGAGCAGTACTTC. It specifies CASSSTGLNEQYF. Full variable domain (remainder filled in from reference TRBV5-4 and TRBJ2-7): ETGVTQSPTHLIKTRGQQVTLRCSSQSGHNTVSWYQQALGQGPQFIFQYYREEENGRGNFPPRFSGLQFPNYSSELNVNALELDDSALYLCASSSTGLNEQYFGPGTRLTVT.

This clonotype was counted ten times or more. The gene calls are TRBV15 and TRBJ1-1; D not certain. Germline V gene lookup returns CDR1 LNHNV and CDR2 YYDKDF (reference sequence). This CDR3 contains 14 residues. Trimming stripped 0 bases from V and 1 base from J, with 6 bases between. CDR3 nucleotides: TGTGCCACCAGCAGAGATTTCACGAACACTGAAGCTTTCTTT. The encoded protein is CATSRDFTNTEAFF.